This T cell receptor beta chain originates from a study of T-cell reconstitution after alpha-beta-depleted transplantation in children. Germline V CDR1 and CDR2: MNHEY, SMNVEV (reference sequence). V was cut by 3 bases and J by 6 bases, with 17 bases left in between. The CDR3 runs 15 residues. The TCRbeta library incorporated unique molecular identifiers. TCRdb fed the PCR reads into MiXCR, producing one record per CDR3 protein. The data contain 40,000 to 55,000 distinct CDR3 sequences, 5.5% to 7.5% of them seen just once; the ten biggest clones take up over 30%. This clonotype appeared many times. The source was PBMCs, mostly from graft donor cells, collected 60 days after TCRalphabeta/CD19-depleted stem cell transplant. This TCR was sampled from a female patient younger than 10 who had a stem cell transplant for aplastic anemia, so the T cells may come from the graft donor. The rearrangement joins TRBV27 to TRBJ1-1; D is unclear. The CDR3 bases are TGTGCCAGCAGTTTCACGACCGGGCACGGCGCTGAAGCTTTCTTT. The encoded protein is CASSFTTGHGAEAFF.